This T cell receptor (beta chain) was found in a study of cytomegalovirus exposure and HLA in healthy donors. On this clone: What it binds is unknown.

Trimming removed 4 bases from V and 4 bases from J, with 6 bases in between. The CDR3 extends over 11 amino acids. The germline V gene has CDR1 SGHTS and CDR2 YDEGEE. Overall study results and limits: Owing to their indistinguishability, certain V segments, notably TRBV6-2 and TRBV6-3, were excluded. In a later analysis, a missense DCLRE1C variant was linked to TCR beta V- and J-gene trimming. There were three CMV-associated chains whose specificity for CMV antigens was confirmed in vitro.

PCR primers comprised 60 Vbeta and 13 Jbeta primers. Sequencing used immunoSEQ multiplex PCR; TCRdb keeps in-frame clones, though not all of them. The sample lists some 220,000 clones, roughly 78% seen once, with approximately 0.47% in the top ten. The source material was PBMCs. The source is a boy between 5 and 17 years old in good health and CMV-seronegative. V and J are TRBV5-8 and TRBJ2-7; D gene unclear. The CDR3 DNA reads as TGTGCCAGCAGCACCACTTACGAGCAGTACTTC. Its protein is CASSTTYEQYF.